This T cell receptor (beta chain) came from a study of OX40 agonist ivuxolimab in advanced cancers. Overall study context: Participants could have had prior anti-PD-1, anti-PD-L1 or anti-CTLA-4 therapy, and around 40% had some. The study reported partial responses in three patients: one hepatocellular carcinoma, two cutaneous melanoma.

Peripheral blood came from all dose cohorts at three timepoints. This clone is medium-sized in the sample. Data came from immunoSEQ multiplex PCR; TCRdb stores just in-frame clones and leaves some out. The table records 7,000 or so clones, roughly three quarters of them present only once. The receptor was isolated from an adult with an advanced solid tumor such as melanoma, head and neck, liver or kidney cancer. This sample comprised CD4+ or CD8+ T cells sorted from blood, obtained in a trial of the OX40 agonist ivuxolimab.

The CDR3 protein is CASSLSRGLTEAFF. The CDR3 bases are TGTGCCAGCAGTTTATCCAGGGGGCTCACTGAAGCTTTCTTT. V usage is TRBV27 and J usage is TRBJ1-1, with TRBD1 matching over 8 bases. The CDR3 covers 14 residues. The germline gives CDR1 MNHEY, CDR2 SMNVEV (reference sequence). The V and J ends lost 0 bases and 4 bases, in that order; junction bases with no gene match: 1.